This entry lists 19 T cell receptor beta chains sequenced from one sample in a study of Ad26.COV2.S vaccination and SARS-CoV-2 variants. The treatment here: some 20 received Ad26.COV2.S at low or high dose, single or two shots; 5 received placebo; per-sample allocation not given. Each sample was drawn 63 days after the first injection (of vaccine or placebo). TCRdb's copy holds only in-frame clones and misses some; the assay was immunoSEQ multiplex PCR. The repertoire holds roughly 390,000 clones, with roughly nine tenths as singletons. Sample: peripheral blood, taken in a trial of Ad26.COV2.S vaccine versus placebo. Every receptor here comes from a person between 18 and 65 years old who received the Ad26.COV2.S COVID-19 vaccine or a placebo.

The genes are TRBV5-1 and TRBJ2-3, with TRBD2 as a possible D gene (7 bases). Germline V gene sequence: CDR1 SGHRS, CDR2 YFSETQ. The CDR3 runs 17 residues. V was clipped by 2 bases and J by 2 bases, with 18 bases between them. The CDR3 region is CASSLTRGGDTTDTQYF. For the CDR3, the DNA is TGCGCCAGCAGCTTAACACGAGGGGGGGATACCACAGATACGCAGTATTTT.

The V call is TRBV5-1, the J call TRBJ2-1, with 8 bases identical to TRBD2. Germline CDR1 SGHRS, CDR2 YFSETQ. V shed 4 bases and J 5 bases; nucleotides not matched to a gene: 2. CDR3 length: 13 residues. The chain's CDR3 is CASSLGGDNEQFF. In DNA form, the CDR3 reads TGCGCCAGCAGCCTCGGGGGGGACAATGAGCAGTTCTTC.

CDR3 in DNA: TGTGCCAGCAGCCGAGGGGAGATCTATGGCTACACCTTC. Encoded protein: CASSRGEIYGYTF. The chain employs TRBV5-6 and TRBJ1-2, with D possibly matching TRBD1 (5 bases). The CDR3 is made up of 13 amino acids. The V end lost 4 bases, the J end lost 4 bases, and 11 bases lay between the germline ends. Per the germline V gene, CDR1 is SGHDT and CDR2 is YYEEEE.

The CDR3 DNA reads as TGTGCCAGCAGCCCGGACTACTTTGAGCAGTTCTTC. This gives the protein CASSPDYFEQFF. The V gene is TRBV7-8, the J gene TRBJ2-1, with TRBD2 as a possible D gene (6 bases). Trimming left V 5 bases short and J 9 bases short, with 11 bases between. Germline CDR1 reads SGHVS; CDR2 reads FQNEAQ. The CDR3 has 12 residues.

This clone was found once. V usage is TRBV6-2 or TRBV6-3 and J usage is TRBJ1-4, with D possibly matching TRBD1 (5 bases). Germline V lookup: CDR1 MNHEY, CDR2 SVGEGT. The CDR3 runs to 16 residues. Trimming removed 2 bases at V and 0 bases at J, with 10 bases between. This CDR3 is CASSYLGQATNEKLFF. In DNA, the CDR3 is TGTGCCAGCAGTTACCTTGGACAAGCAACTAATGAAAAACTGTTTTTT.

V gene TRBV29-1 combines with J gene TRBJ1-1; perhaps TRBD1 as D (5 bases). From germline, CDR1 is SQVTM and CDR2 ANQGSEA. Trimming removed 6 bases at V and 1 base at J, with 12 bases between. The CDR3 consists of 13 residues. CDR3 region: CSVRGHSNTEAFF. The CDR3 DNA sequence: TGCAGCGTGCGGGGCCACTCGAACACTGAAGCTTTCTTT.

The chain recombines TRBV1 with TRBJ2-7; the tabulated D call, TRBD2, remains unverified against the DNA. TRBV1 is flagged as a pseudogene. The CDR3 has 16 residues. The CDR3 nucleotides read TGCACCAGCAGCCAATTTTGGACTAGCGTAACCTACGAGCAGTACTTC. This encodes CTSSQFWTSVTYEQYF.

V gene TRBV4-1 combines with J gene TRBJ1-2, with 7 positions matching TRBD1. The CDR3 loop spans 13 amino acids. Germline V gene lookup returns CDR1 MGHRA and CDR2 YSYEKL. The V segment lost 4 bases and the J segment 8 bases; nucleotides outside the gene matches: 7. As DNA, the CDR3 is TGCGCCAGCAGCCGAGACAGGGTAGACGGCTACACCTTC. Protein sequence: CASSRDRVDGYTF.

This clone was found a few times. J is TRBJ1-1 and V is TRBV7-9, with a weak D call TRBD1 (5 bases). The ends were cut back, 3 bases at V and 3 bases at J, with 8 bases in the middle. Germline lookup yields CDR1 SEHNR and CDR2 FQNEAQ (reference sequence). There are 13 residues in the CDR3. The CDR3 DNA reads TGTGCCAGCAGCTTGGGGGTACACACTGAAGCTTTCTTT. Translating gives CASSLGVHTEAFF.

The chain carries TRBV19 and TRBJ1-1, with a weak D call TRBD1 (5 bases). V lost 6 bases to trimming and J lost 1 base, with 12 bases between them. Germline CDR1 LNHDA, CDR2 SQIVND (reference sequence). The CDR3 has 14 residues. In DNA form, the CDR3 reads TGTGCCAGTAGAGCCGGGACGGCGAACACTGAAGCTTTCTTT. Protein product: CASRAGTANTEAFF. Drawing the rest from reference TRBV19 and TRBJ1-1, the complete variable domain is DGGITQSPKYLFRKEGQNVTLSCEQNLNHDAMYWYRQDPGQGLRLIYYSQIVNDFQKGDIAEGYSVSREKKESFPLTVTSAQKNPTAFYLCASRAGTANTEAFFGQGTRLTVV.

The J gene is TRBJ2-7, the V gene TRBV19, with a possible D match to TRBD1 (6 bases). CDR3 length: 15 residues. Germline V gene sequence: CDR1 LNHDA, CDR2 SQIVND (reference sequence). Trimming removed 3 bases from V and 3 bases from J, with 15 bases in between. CDR3 in DNA: TGTGCCAGTAGTATTTCCGGGACGGGACACTACGAGCAGTACTTC. This gives the protein CASSISGTGHYEQYF.

The chain joins TRBV25-1 to TRBJ2-7, with TRBD1 matching over 9 bases. The V gene end was trimmed by 5 bases and the J gene end by 5 bases; junction bases not matched to a gene: 4. Germline V CDR1 and CDR2: MGHDK, SYGVNS. The CDR3 consists of 13 residues. CDR3 sequence: CASSYRDRDEQYF. CDR3 bases: TGTGCCAGCAGTTACCGGGACAGGGACGAGCAGTACTTC.

This chain uses TRBV7-9 with TRBJ2-1; 9 nucleotides match TRBD1. Germline V lookup: CDR1 SEHNR, CDR2 FQNEAQ (reference sequence). CDR3 length: 18 residues. Trimming at V came to 5 bases and at J to 8 bases, leaving 19 bases not matched to a gene. The DNA of the CDR3 is TGTGCCAGCAGCGGAGGGGGGGTATCGGGACAGGGTATTTATGAGCAGTTCTTC. This codes for CASSGGGVSGQGIYEQFF.

By frequency in the sample, this clone is large (0.1 to 1%). The chain is built from TRBV15 and TRBJ2-2, with TRBD2 matching over 12 bases. Germline values: CDR1 LNHNV, CDR2 YYDKDF (reference sequence). The CDR3 is 15 amino acids. The V and J ends lost 5 bases and 6 bases, in that order; junction bases with no gene match: 4. The CDR3 bases are TGTGCCACCAGCGGAACTAGCGGGGGGCCCGGGGAGCTGTTTTTT. Encoded protein: CATSGTSGGPGELFF.

V gene TRBV24-1 combines with J gene TRBJ2-1, with TRBD2 matching 9 bases. CDR1 is KGHDR, CDR2 SFDVKD, per germline. J lost 12 bases, V lost 1 base, and 9 bases had no gene match. This CDR3 region has 15 residues. The CDR3 DNA reads TGTGCCACCAGTGATTTCGTTAGCGGGGGCTGGGTGCAGTTCTTC. Translating gives CATSDFVSGGWVQFF.

This sequence joins TRBV4-3 and TRBJ2-7; TRBD1 matches at 11 bases. Germline assignment: CDR1 LGHNA and CDR2 YSLEER. After removal of 1 base from V and 4 bases from J, the junction contained 6 bases not matched to a gene. The CDR3 sequence is 16 residues long. CDR3 amino acids: CASSQVGGTGGYEQYF. The DNA for the CDR3 is TGCGCCAGCAGCCAAGTTGGCGGGACAGGGGGTTACGAGCAGTACTTC.

This sequence joins TRBV19 and TRBJ1-2, with D unresolved. The CDR3 loop spans 15 amino acids. Germline CDR1 and CDR2: LNHDA and SQIVND (reference sequence). The V and J ends lost 6 bases and 1 base respectively, with 15 bases between them. CDR3 DNA sequence: TGTGCCAGTAGCGCGTGGATTCAGGTTAACTATGGCTACACCTTC. It codes for CASSAWIQVNYGYTF.

V is TRBV4-1 and J is TRBJ1-1, with 7 bases matching TRBD1. Germline values: CDR1 MGHRA, CDR2 YSYEKL. CDR3 length: 14 residues. V shed 2 bases and J 7 bases; nucleotides not matched to a gene: 7. The CDR3 sequence is CASSQRPGGGEAFF. CDR3 DNA: TGCGCCAGCAGCCAACGCCCAGGGGGAGGTGAAGCTTTCTTT.

The chain has TRBV4-2 and TRBJ1-1; 9 nucleotides match TRBD1. The V gene's germline CDR1 is LGHNA and CDR2 YNFKEQ. The CDR3 extends over 16 amino acids. Trimming took 0 bases from V and 2 from J; bases not matched to a gene: 4. The CDR3 bases are TGTGCCAGCAGCCAAGAGGGGACAGGGTTTAACACTGAAGCTTTCTTT. It encodes CASSQEGTGFNTEAFF.